The rows below give T cell receptor beta chains drawn from one sample of a study of chemoradiotherapy in HPV16-positive cancers. Using immunoSEQ multiplex PCR, the repertoire was profiled, and TCRdb retains in-frame clones only, with some absent. The table lists about 470 clones, 82% of them singletons, with 12% in the top ten. The source material was tumor tissue, sampled from a patient who underwent chemoradiotherapy. The receptors were gathered from a human donor with HPV-associated anogenital cancer. CDR3s include the opening cysteine and the closing phenylalanine or tryptophan. A D gene is named only where the DNA matches it firmly.

J gene | V gene | D gene | CDR3 protein
TRBJ1-1 | TRBV25-1 | - | CASSENTEAFF
TRBJ1-4 | TRBV30 | - | CAYTGTSYEKLFF
TRBJ2-7 | TRBV28 | TRBD1 | CASSLQPGQGSEQYF
TRBJ2-5 | TRBV6-1 | TRBD1 | CASSDGRGTGRETQYF
TRBJ1-2 | TRBV5-4 | TRBD1 | CASGSNRGWVGADYGYTF
TRBJ1-1 | TRBV19 | - | CASSIGGGLTEAFF
TRBJ1-2 | TRBV2 | - | CASRMTGPYGYTF
TRBJ2-3 | TRBV19 | TRBD2 | CASSIGTSLADTQYF
TRBJ1-2 | TRBV9 | - | CASSVISGGAGYTF
TRBJ2-3 | TRBV13 | - | CASSFSGDTQYF
TRBJ1-2 | TRBV6-5 | TRBD1 | CASSKNRGAYGYTF
TRBJ1-6 | TRBV30 | - | CAWSWSQENSPLHF
TRBJ1-3 | TRBV19 | - | CASSKGLISGNTIYF
TRBJ2-7 | TRBV5-1 | TRBD1 | CASSLGTGGYEQYF
TRBJ1-5 | TRBV5-6 | TRBD1 | CASSSFDRENQPQHF
TRBJ2-1 | TRBV4-3 | TRBD2 | CASSQDLPSGTYNEQFF
TRBJ1-3 | TRBV28 | - | CASSRQPKELNTIYF
TRBJ2-6 | TRBV10-1 | - | CASSHVLRSKSGQRPDF
TRBJ2-3 | TRBV7-3 | TRBD2 | CASSSGGGADTQYF
TRBJ2-7 | TRBV7-2 | TRBD2 | CASRVAGGFEQYF
TRBJ1-1 | TRBV19 | - | CASSIGGTYTEAFF
TRBJ1-1 | TRBV30 | TRBD1 | CAWSPQGAGGNTEAFF
TRBJ1-1 | TRBV19 | - | CASSETGPNTEAFF
TRBJ1-5 | TRBV30 | - | CAWSLTGTNGGPQHF
TRBJ2-4 | TRBV11-2 | - | CASSLDWSARSIQYF
TRBJ1-1 | TRBV5-1 | - | CASSLDANTEAFF
TRBJ1-2 | TRBV7-2 | TRBD1 | CASSLGTGVGYTF
TRBJ1-6 | TRBV5-1 | - | CASSLWSEDGNSPLHF
TRBJ2-1 | TRBV10-3 | - | CAISDGGDEQFF
TRBJ1-2 | TRBV29-1 | - | CSALTRGNYGYTF
TRBJ2-7 | TRBV4-1 | - | CASSQAQGSYEQYF
TRBJ1-1 | TRBV7-3 | - | CASGGGNTEAFF
TRBJ2-7 | TRBV7-2 | - | CASSIQGYEQYF
TRBJ2-1 | TRBV11-3 | - | CASRRRSGIGSSYNEQFF
TRBJ1-5 | TRBV15 | - | CATSRASEINQPQHF
TRBJ2-3 | TRBV6-1 | TRBD2 | CASSILAGSTDTQYF
TRBJ1-2 | TRBV4-1 | - | CASSQDQWRGLGYTF